Listed below are T cell receptor beta chains from one sample, sequenced in a study of blood T cell repertoires in COVID-19. This table comes from immunoSEQ multiplex PCR, and its TCRdb copy is limited to in-frame clones, with some not included. Of about 170,000 clones listed, 92% are singletons. The sample comprised peripheral blood. These receptors all stem from a man between 25 and 39 years old with COVID-19, enrolled during active disease. CDR3s include the opening cysteine and the closing phenylalanine or tryptophan. The D gene is left open where the match is weak. Some rows have no size entry. The others give once, few or many, or a class for an expanded clone.

V,size,D,J,DNA,CDR3
TRBV2,-,TRBD2,TRBJ2-7,TGTGCCAGCAAGGGGCCTCGGACTAGCGGGAGGAATGCGCAGTACTTC,CASKGPRTSGRNAQYF
TRBV5-6,-,TRBD1,TRBJ2-4,TGTGCCAGCAGCTTGGTAGTCAGGGGGACCAAAAACATTCAGTACTTC,CASSLVVRGTKNIQYF
TRBV5-4,-,TRBD1,TRBJ1-2,TGTGCCAGCAGCCTGAAAAACAGGGGACAGATAGATGGCTACACCTTC,CASSLKNRGQIDGYTF
TRBV9,-,-,TRBJ2-7,TGTGCCAGCAGCGTAGGGCAAAAAATCTCCTACGAGCAGTACTTC,CASSVGQKISYEQYF
TRBV2,-,-,TRBJ1-2,TGTGCCCGTCCCCATACATCTGCCGATGGCTACACCTTC,CARPHTSADGYTF
TRBV28,-,TRBD1,TRBJ1-1,TGTGCCACCCTCGACAGGGCGAACACTGAAGCTTTCTTT,CATLDRANTEAFF
TRBV30,-,-,TRBJ1-2,TGTGCCTGGACGGGACAACTCAACTATGGCTACACCTTC,CAWTGQLNYGYTF
TRBV6-5,-,-,TRBJ1-2,TGTGCCAGCACCGGTCCTGGAGATTATGGCTACACCTTC,CASTGPGDYGYTF
TRBV11-2,once,TRBD1,TRBJ1-6,TGTGCCAGCAGCTCTGGGGGGACAGCCGGTAATTCACCCCTCCACTTT,CASSSGGTAGNSPLHF
TRBV7-3,once,-,TRBJ1-2,TGTGCCAGCAGCTCACAGGGAATTGGTGGCTACACCTTC,CASSSQGIGGYTF
TRBV5-4,once,-,TRBJ2-1,TGTGCCAGCAGCTTGGGTGGGAGCTCCTACAATGAGCAGTTCTTC,CASSLGGSSYNEQFF
TRBV29-1,-,TRBD1,TRBJ1-6,TGCAGCGTTGGGGAGACAGGGGCCAGAGGGCCCCTCCACTTT,CSVGETGARGPLHF
TRBV24-1,-,-,TRBJ1-5,TGTGCCACCAGTGATGGGGGCGAAGGCAATCAGCCCCAGCATTTT,CATSDGGEGNQPQHF
TRBV7-2,once,TRBD1,TRBJ2-5,TGTGCCAGCGCATCCAGGGGGCCAGAGACCCAGTACTTC,CASASRGPETQYF
TRBV15,-,TRBD1,TRBJ2-3,TGTGCCACCAGCAGTGAGGCAGGGGGATTGACAGATACGCAGTATTTT,CATSSEAGGLTDTQYF
TRBV9,-,TRBD2,TRBJ2-3,TGTGCCAGCAGCCCTGGAGGACTAGCGGGAGACACGCAGTATTTT,CASSPGGLAGDTQYF
TRBV28,few,TRBD1,TRBJ1-2,TGTGCCAGCAGTTCTGGACAGGGGGGCTATGGCTACACCTTC,CASSSGQGGYGYTF
TRBV11-2,-,-,TRBJ1-6,TGTGCCAGCAGCAGCAATAATTCACCCCTCCACTTT,CASSSNNSPLHF
TRBV19,-,TRBD1,TRBJ2-1,TGTGCCAGTAGCTTCGGGACAGGGAGCGGCGGTGAGCAGTTCTTC,CASSFGTGSGGEQFF
TRBV28,-,TRBD1,TRBJ2-7,TGTGCCAGCAGTGTCCCACAGGGGTCCTACGAGCAGTACTTC,CASSVPQGSYEQYF
TRBV19,once,TRBD1,TRBJ1-2,TGTGCCAGTAGTATAGGGGGGACAGGCTACTATGGCTACACCTTC,CASSIGGTGYYGYTF
TRBV28,-,-,TRBJ1-1,TGTGCCAGCAGCGCCCTATTAGTGAGAGCTTTCTTT,CASSALLVRAFF
TRBV5-6,-,-,TRBJ2-7,TGTGCCAGCAGCGGAGACAGCGCCTACGAGCAGTACTTC,CASSGDSAYEQYF
TRBV6-1,-,-,TRBJ1-5,TGTGCCAGCAGTGACGGGACACAGCCCCAGCATTTT,CASSDGTQPQHF
TRBV9,few,-,TRBJ1-1,TGTGCCAGCAGCGGATCGGGAGTCCTGAACACTGAAGCTTTCTTT,CASSGSGVLNTEAFF
TRBV2,-,-,TRBJ2-6,TGTGCCAGCAGGCCCGCAGGGGATGGGGCCAACGTCCTGACTTTC,CASRPAGDGANVLTF
TRBV9,-,TRBD1,TRBJ2-5,TGTGCCAGCAGCCTGAGACAGGGCTCGGAGACCCAGTACTTC,CASSLRQGSETQYF
TRBV4-3,-,TRBD1,TRBJ1-6,TGCGCCAGCAGCCCCTCTAGGACAGGAAAGTCCTATAATTCACCCCTCCACTTT,CASSPSRTGKSYNSPLHF
TRBV30,-,-,TRBJ2-7,TGTGCCCTAGCCCGGCCCTACGAGCAGTACTTC,CALARPYEQYF
TRBV6-6,once,-,TRBJ1-5,TGTGCCAGCAACAGGGATCAGCCCCAGCATTTT,CASNRDQPQHF
TRBV28,-,-,TRBJ1-1,TGTGCCAGCAGCCTGACAGCTATGAACACTGAAGCTTTCTTT,CASSLTAMNTEAFF
TRBV20-1,-,-,TRBJ1-2,TGCAGTGCTTCAACAGACTATGGCTACACCTTC,CSASTDYGYTF
TRBV6-1,once,TRBD1,TRBJ1-6,TGTGCCAGCAGCGAAACTAAGGGGGCTGTGAATTCACCCCTCCACTTT,CASSETKGAVNSPLHF